This is a list of T cell receptor beta chains from one sample in a study of blood T cell repertoires in COVID-19. The method was immunoSEQ multiplex PCR; TCRdb's version includes in-frame clones alone and lacks a portion of them. The repertoire includes under 350,000 clones, roughly 90% of them detected once, and 1.5% to 2% sits in the top ten. Sample: peripheral blood. These receptors originate from a woman aged 25 to 39 with COVID-19, enrolled during active disease. Both conserved end residues are part of each CDR3. The D gene is left open where the match is weak. Size is omitted from some rows. Given values are once, few, many or a class for expanded clones.

. | TRBJ1-6 | TRBV7-8 | TRBD1 | TGTGCCAGCAGCTTAAACAGGGGGGTTAATTCACCCCTCCACTTT | CASSLNRGVNSPLHF
. | TRBJ1-3 | TRBV5-4 | TRBD1 | TGTGCCAGCAGCTTGGATCCGACAGGGGCTGGAAACACCATATATTTT | CASSLDPTGAGNTIYF
. | TRBJ2-3 | TRBV5-1 | TRBD2 | TGCGCCAGCAGCACCACTAGCGCGGCAGATACGCAGTATTTT | CASSTTSAADTQYF
. | TRBJ2-5 | TRBV4-3 | . | TGCGCCAGCAGCCCTCGCGGTGAAGGGAGAGGAGAGACCCAGTACTTC | CASSPRGEGRGETQYF
. | TRBJ1-2 | TRBV23-1 | . | TGCGCCAGCAGTCAATCGTTCAGGGGCGTGAATGGCTACACCTTC | CASSQSFRGVNGYTF
few | TRBJ2-2 | TRBV24-1 | . | TGTGCCACCAGTGATGAGAGAAACACCGGGGAGCTGTTTTTT | CATSDERNTGELFF
. | TRBJ1-3 | TRBV6-5 | . | TGTGCCAGCTCGGCAGGTGACTCTGGAAACACCATATATTTT | CASSAGDSGNTIYF
. | TRBJ1-1 | TRBV19 | TRBD1 | TGTGCCAGTAGTATATATTCACAGGGGGACACTGAAGCTTTCTTT | CASSIYSQGDTEAFF
. | TRBJ2-5 | TRBV6-5 | TRBD2 | TGTGCCAGCAATAAAAATAGCGGGGAGACCCAGTACTTC | CASNKNSGETQYF
. | TRBJ2-2 | TRBV10-3 | . | TGTGCCATCAGTGACTATGGGGGCCTGGACACCGGGGAGCTGTTTTTT | CAISDYGGLDTGELFF
. | TRBJ2-5 | TRBV2 | TRBD1 | TGTGCCAGCAGCCTCGTGGACAGGGGGGAGACCCAGTACTTC | CASSLVDRGETQYF
. | TRBJ1-1 | TRBV9 | . | TGTGCCAGCAGCCCTCCCAGGGAAGCCTTCTTT | CASSPPREAFF
. | TRBJ1-4 | TRBV6-1 | TRBD1 | TGTGCCAGCAGTGAACTCCGTGGGACAGGCTCTAATGAAAAACTGTTTTTT | CASSELRGTGSNEKLFF
. | TRBJ1-2 | TRBV2 | . | TGTGCCAGCAGTGAAGCTCGGCGGAGTAACTATGGCTACACCTTC | CASSEARRSNYGYTF
. | TRBJ2-2 | TRBV3-1/TRBV3-2 | TRBD2 | TGTGCCAGCAGCCCTCACCCTAGCGGGGGGGAAATTAATGTCGGGGAGCTGTTTTTT | CASSPHPSGGEINVGELFF
. | TRBJ1-6 | TRBV28 | TRBD1 | TGTGCCAGCAGTTTTCCCCGGACAGGCAACTCCTATAATTCACCCCTCCACTTT | CASSFPRTGNSYNSPLHF
. | TRBJ2-3 | TRBV3-1/TRBV3-2 | TRBD2 | TGTGCCAGCAGCCAAGAGCGGAGCGGGGGGTCCTATTACAGCACAGATACGCAGTATTTT | CASSQERSGGSYYSTDTQYF
. | TRBJ2-5 | TRBV3-1/TRBV3-2 | TRBD2 | TGTGCCAGCAGTCCATCTCTGACTAGCGGGGGTGAGACCCAGTACTTC | CASSPSLTSGGETQYF
. | TRBJ2-1 | TRBV2 | TRBD1 | TGTGCCAGCAGGCTGGGGACAGGGAGCTACAATGAGCAGTTCTTC | CASRLGTGSYNEQFF
. | TRBJ2-1 | TRBV11-3 | . | TGTGCCAGCACATCCCGGGGTAATGAGCAGTTCTTC | CASTSRGNEQFF
. | TRBJ1-3 | TRBV3-1/TRBV3-2 | TRBD1 | TGTGCCAGCAGCCAGGGGACAGGGTCGATTAGAAACACCATATATTTT | CASSQGTGSIRNTIYF
. | TRBJ1-1 | TRBV5-1 | . | TGCGCCAGCAGCTTGGGGGCGTTGGGCACTGAAGCTTTCTTT | CASSLGALGTEAFF
. | TRBJ2-1 | TRBV7-2 | TRBD2 | TGTGCCAGCAGCTCGGGGGGGGCGACCTACAATGAGCAGTTCTTC | CASSSGGATYNEQFF
. | TRBJ2-5 | TRBV6-4 | TRBD2 | TGTGCCAGCAGTGATAGCGGGGGGACCCAAGAGACCCAGTACTTC | CASSDSGGTQETQYF
. | TRBJ1-2 | TRBV2 | . | TGTGCCAGCAGTAGCGCTGAGGGCTATGGCTACACCTTC | CASSSAEGYGYTF
. | TRBJ2-3 | TRBV6-5 | TRBD2 | TGTGCCAGCAGGAGGGGACTAGCGGGACCCGATACGCAGTATTTT | CASRRGLAGPDTQYF
. | TRBJ2-3 | TRBV5-4 | . | TGTGCCAGCAGCCTTAGGAGGGAAGATACGCAGTATTTT | CASSLRREDTQYF
. | TRBJ1-3 | TRBV2 | . | TGTGCCAGCAGCGGTTACGGGAGCTCTGGAAACACCATATATTTT | CASSGYGSSGNTIYF